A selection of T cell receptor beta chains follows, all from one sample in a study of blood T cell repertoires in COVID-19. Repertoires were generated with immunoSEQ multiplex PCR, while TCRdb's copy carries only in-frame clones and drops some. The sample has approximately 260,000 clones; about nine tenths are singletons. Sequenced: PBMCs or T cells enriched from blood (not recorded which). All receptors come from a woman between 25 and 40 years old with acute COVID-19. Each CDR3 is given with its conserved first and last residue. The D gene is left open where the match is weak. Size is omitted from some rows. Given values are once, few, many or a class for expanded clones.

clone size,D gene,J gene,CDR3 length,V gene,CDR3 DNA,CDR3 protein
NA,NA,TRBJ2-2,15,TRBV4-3,TGCGCCAGCAGCCAAGATCGACAGCCCGCCGGGGAGCTGTTTTTT,CASSQDRQPAGELFF
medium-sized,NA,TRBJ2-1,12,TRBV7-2,TGTGCCAGCACCCCTGCGGGGCTCAAGCAGTTCTTC,CASTPAGLKQFF
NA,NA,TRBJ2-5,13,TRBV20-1,TGCAGTGCTAGTGGAGGGAGGCAAGAGACCCAGTACTTC,CSASGGRQETQYF
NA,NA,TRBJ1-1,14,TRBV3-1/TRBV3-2,TGTGCCAGCAGCCAAGTTCAGATAGCCTCTGAAGCTTTCTTT,CASSQVQIASEAFF
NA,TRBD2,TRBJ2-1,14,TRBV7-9,TGTGCCAGCAGCCCAAGCGGGGGCTTCAATGAGCAGTTCTTC,CASSPSGGFNEQFF
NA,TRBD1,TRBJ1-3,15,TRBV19,TGTGCCAGCCGCGGACAGGGGGCTGCGGGAAACACCATATATTTT,CASRGQGAAGNTIYF
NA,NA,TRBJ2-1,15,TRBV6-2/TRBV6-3,TGTGCCAGCAGTTACTCGAGACCCTCTGGGGGGGAGCAGTTCTTC,CASSYSRPSGGEQFF
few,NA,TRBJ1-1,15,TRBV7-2,TGTGCCAGCAGCTTAGAGACACCTCTGAACACTGAAGCTTTCTTT,CASSLETPLNTEAFF
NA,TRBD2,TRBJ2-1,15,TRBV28,TGTGCCAGCACTCAAGCGGGAGCGTCTTACAATGAGCAGTTCTTC,CASTQAGASYNEQFF
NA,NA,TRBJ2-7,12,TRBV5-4,TGTGCCAGCAGCTTAGAGGGAGGCGAGCAGTACTTC,CASSLEGGEQYF
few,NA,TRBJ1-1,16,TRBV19,TGTGCCAGTAGCCTTGCAATGACAGGCTCGAACACTGAAGCTTTCTTT,CASSLAMTGSNTEAFF
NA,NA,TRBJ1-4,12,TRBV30,TGTGCCTGGAACAGGGCTAGTGAAAAACTGTTTTTT,CAWNRASEKLFF
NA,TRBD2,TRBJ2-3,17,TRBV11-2,TGTGCCAGCAGCCCAAGGGGTTGGGCGGGAGTAACAGATACGCAGTATTTT,CASSPRGWAGVTDTQYF
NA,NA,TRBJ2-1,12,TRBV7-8,TGTGCCAGCAGCCGACCATTCAATGAGCAGTTCTTC,CASSRPFNEQFF
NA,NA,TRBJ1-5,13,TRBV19,TGTGCCAGTAGTCTACAGGGTCCTCAGCCCCAGCATTTT,CASSLQGPQPQHF
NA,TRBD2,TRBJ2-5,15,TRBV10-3,TGTGCCATCAGTGACCCCACTAGCGGGGAAGAGACCCAGTACTTC,CAISDPTSGEETQYF
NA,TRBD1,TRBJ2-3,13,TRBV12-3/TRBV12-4,TGTGCCATTCGACAGGGGGCAATAGATACGCAGTATTTT,CAIRQGAIDTQYF
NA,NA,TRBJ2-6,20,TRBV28,TGTGCCAGCAGTTTCCCTAGGACAGTACCAGGTTTCTCTGGGGCCAACGTCCTGACTTTC,CASSFPRTVPGFSGANVLTF
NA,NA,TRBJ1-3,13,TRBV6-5,TGTGCCAGCAGCCTACTCTCTGGAAACACCATATATTTT,CASSLLSGNTIYF
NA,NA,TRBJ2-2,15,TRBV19,TGTGCCAGTAGCTCCCACAGGTATGACACCGGGGAGCTGTTTTTT,CASSSHRYDTGELFF
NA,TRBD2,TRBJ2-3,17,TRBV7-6,TGTGCCAGCAGCCAAACTAGCGGGGGGCGTAGCACAGATACGCAGTATTTT,CASSQTSGGRSTDTQYF
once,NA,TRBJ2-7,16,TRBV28,TGTGCCAGCAGTCCCCGTTTGGGGGGACGGAACTACGAGCAGTACTTC,CASSPRLGGRNYEQYF
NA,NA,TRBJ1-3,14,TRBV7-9,TGTGCCAGCAGCGCCACGGCGGGGGGAAACACCATATATTTT,CASSATAGGNTIYF
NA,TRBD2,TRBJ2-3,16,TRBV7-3,TGTGCCAGCAGCTTAAACCAACTAGCGGGAAAAGATACGCAGTATTTT,CASSLNQLAGKDTQYF
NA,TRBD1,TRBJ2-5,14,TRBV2,TGTGCCAGCAGTGGACAGGGCAGGGGAGAGACCCAGTACTTC,CASSGQGRGETQYF
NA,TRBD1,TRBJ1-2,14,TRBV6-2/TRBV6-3,TGTGCCAGCAGCCGGGACAGGGCAAACTATGGCTACACCTTC,CASSRDRANYGYTF
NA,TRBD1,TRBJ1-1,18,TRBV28,TGTGCCAGCAGTCAGAAACGGGACAGGGCGCATATGAACACTGAAGCTTTCTTT,CASSQKRDRAHMNTEAFF
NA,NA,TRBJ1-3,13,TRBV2,TGTGCCAGCAGTGGGGGGGACGGAAACACCATATATTTT,CASSGGDGNTIYF
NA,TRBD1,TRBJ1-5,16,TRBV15,TGTGCCACCAGCAGCCACAGACAGGGTGGAAGTCAGCCCCAGCATTTT,CATSSHRQGGSQPQHF
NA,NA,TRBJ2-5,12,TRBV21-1,TGTGCCAGCAGCAAATGCGGAGAGACCCAGTACTTC,CASSKCGETQYF
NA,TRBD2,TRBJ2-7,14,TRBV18,TGTGCCAGCTCCATAGCGGGCTTCTCCTACGAGCAGTACTTC,CASSIAGFSYEQYF
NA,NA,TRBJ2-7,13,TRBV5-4,TGTGCCAGCAGCTTGGACAGAATCTACGAGCAGTACTTC,CASSLDRIYEQYF
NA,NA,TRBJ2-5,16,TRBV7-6,TGTGCCAGCAGCTTAGAATCCAGCGGCATAAAAGAGACCCAGTACTTC,CASSLESSGIKETQYF
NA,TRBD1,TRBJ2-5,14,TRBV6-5,TGTGCCAGCAGGCAACAGGGGGCACAAGAGACCCAGTACTTC,CASRQQGAQETQYF
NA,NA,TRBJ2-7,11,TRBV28,TGTGCCAGCAGTACTCCATCCGAGCAGTACTTC,CASSTPSEQYF
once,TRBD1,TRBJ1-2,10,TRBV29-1,TGCAGCGGGGACAGTGATGGCTACACCTTC,CSGDSDGYTF
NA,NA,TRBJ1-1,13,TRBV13,TGTGCCAGCAGCGCCCTTAGCACAGGGTACGCTTTCTTT,CASSALSTGYAFF
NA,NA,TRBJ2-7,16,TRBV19,TGTGCCAGTAGTATCCCCTGGGCTAGCTCTCCCTACGAGCAGTACTTC,CASSIPWASSPYEQYF
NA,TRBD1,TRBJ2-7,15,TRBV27,TGTGCCACCAAACCCGGGACAGCTTACTCCTACGAGCAGTACTTC,CATKPGTAYSYEQYF
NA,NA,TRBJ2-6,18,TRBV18,TGTGCCAGCTCACCCTTAGACGGGGACTGGGATGGGGCCAACGTCCTGACTTTC,CASSPLDGDWDGANVLTF
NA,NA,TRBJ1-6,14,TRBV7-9,TGTGCCAGCAGCTTAACAGGGAGGGGTTCACCCCTCCACTTT,CASSLTGRGSPLHF